This T cell receptor (beta chain) was captured in a study of blood T cell repertoires in COVID-19. Across the whole study: COVID-19 samples, acute and convalescent, were from the United States, Italy and Spain. Sample material is recorded as cDNA or gDNA derived from T cells, B-cell-depleted T cells, or PBMCs.

In the authors' workflow: Reference gene primer amplification yielded estimated nucleated cell counts. Generated by immunoSEQ multiplex PCR, the TCRdb table keeps only in-frame clones and is missing some. D and trimming were read from the DNA, whereas the V and J calls and clone size are those reported in that table. The sample shows around 300,000 clones, approximately 90% of them seen only once. This CDR3 is built from 16 residues. Germline CDR1 reads MDHEN; CDR2 reads SYDVKM. V lost 6 bases and J lost 6; bases outside the gene matches: 13. The chain uses TRBV28 and TRBJ1-1, with TRBD1 matching 10 bases. This TCR derives from a woman aged 45-60 years with active or convalescent COVID-19. Sequencing was done on a sample of peripheral blood. The DNA for the CDR3 is TGTGCCAGCAGAATTCGGGACAGGGGCCCCAGTCCTGAAGCTTTCTTT. As protein: CASRIRDRGPSPEAFF.